Listed below are T cell receptor beta chains from one sample, sequenced in a study of vaccination effects on CD4 cells after COVID-19. Antigens of these TCRs are unknown. Profiled with immunoSEQ multiplex PCR; TCRdb holds only in-frame clones, not every one. The table records 40,000 to 60,000 clones, roughly 80% of them present only once. This material consisted of CD4+ T cells from PBMCs cultured without peptide, taken before COVID-19 vaccination. These receptor sequences come from a human donor who had a prior SARS-CoV-2 infection. Both conserved end residues are part of each CDR3. D genes are given only for firm matches. Rows may omit the clone size; those that give it use once, few, many or a size class.

j_call	d_call	v_call	clone_size	cdr3_aa	cdr3_nt
TRBJ1-1	.	TRBV20-1	.	CSAGIDAFF	TGCAGTGCTGGCATCGACGCTTTCTTT
TRBJ2-1	TRBD2	TRBV5-1	.	CASSLRGGYNEQFF	TGCGCCAGCAGCTTGCGCGGGGGCTACAATGAGCAGTTCTTC
TRBJ1-2	.	TRBV2	.	CASSPGQLSYGYTF	TGTGCCAGCAGTCCAGGGCAGCTGAGCTATGGCTACACCTTC
TRBJ2-3	TRBD2	TRBV4-2	.	CASSAQAGTTYTDTQYF	TGTGCCAGCAGCGCTCAAGCCGGGACTACGTACACAGATACGCAGTATTTT
TRBJ2-3	.	TRBV7-9	.	CASSRGLTDTQYF	TGTGCCAGCAGCCGCGGACTCACAGATACGCAGTATTTT
TRBJ2-2	.	TRBV5-4	.	CATSGHPVAEDAGELFF	TGTGCCACCTCGGGGCATCCAGTAGCTGAGGACGCCGGGGAGCTGTTTTTT
TRBJ1-3	.	TRBV12-3/TRBV12-4	.	CASSLFTGNTIYF	TGTGCCAGCAGTCTTTTCACTGGAAACACCATATATTTT
TRBJ2-1	.	TRBV7-9	.	CASSYKDSQQFF	TGTGCCAGCAGCTACAAGGACAGCCAGCAGTTCTTC
TRBJ1-1	.	TRBV27	once	CASWNQGRGTEAFF	TGTGCCAGCTGGAACCAGGGGCGGGGGACTGAAGCTTTCTTT
TRBJ2-3	TRBD1	TRBV4-1	.	CASSPPTSGQGAGDTQYF	TGCGCCAGCAGCCCTCCGACGTCTGGACAGGGGGCTGGGGATACGCAGTATTTT
TRBJ1-2	TRBD1	TRBV6-2/TRBV6-3	few	CASSRTGVGYGYTF	TGTGCCAGCAGCCGCACAGGGGTCGGCTATGGCTACACCTTC
TRBJ2-3	TRBD2	TRBV5-1	.	CASTGRGGPLLAQYF	TGCGCCAGCACCGGGCGGGGGGGCCCTTTGTTAGCGCAGTATTTT
TRBJ2-1	.	TRBV11-3	many	CASSLEEYNEQFF	TGTGCCAGCAGCTTAGAGGAATACAATGAGCAGTTCTTC
TRBJ1-3	.	TRBV6-5	.	CASIGVNRPGNTIYF	TGTGCCAGCATCGGGGTAAACCGGCCTGGAAACACCATATATTTT
TRBJ2-2	.	TRBV5-5	few	CASSREPAPGELFF	TGTGCCAGCAGTCGGGAGCCGGCCCCCGGGGAGCTGTTTTTT
TRBJ1-2	.	TRBV5-6	.	CASSLEGLNTF	TGTGCCAGCAGCTTGGAGGGGTTGAACACCTTC
TRBJ2-5	.	TRBV7-2	few	CASSLIRDGETQYF	TGTGCCAGCAGCTTAATCAGGGACGGGGAGACCCAGTACTTC
TRBJ2-1	TRBD2	TRBV30	.	CAWSSGTSGANEQFF	TGTGCCTGGAGTTCCGGGACTAGCGGGGCCAATGAGCAGTTCTTC
TRBJ1-5	.	TRBV27	.	CASSNRMSLNQPQHF	TGTGCCAGCAGTAACAGGATGAGCTTAAATCAGCCCCAGCATTTT
TRBJ1-4	.	TRBV7-3	once	CASTAARSTGPNEKLFF	TGTGCCAGCACCGCCGCGAGGTCGACAGGACCTAATGAAAAACTGTTTTTT
TRBJ2-7	.	TRBV5-3	few	CARPQPEQYF	TGTGCCAGACCTCAACCCGAGCAGTACTTC
TRBJ1-2	TRBD1	TRBV2	.	CASSETRQGVNYGYTF	TGTGCCAGCAGTGAAACAAGACAGGGGGTCAACTATGGCTACACCTTC
TRBJ1-2	.	TRBV7-2	.	CASSLRTGDGYTF	TGTGCCAGCAGCTTGAGGACGGGGGATGGCTACACCTTC
TRBJ2-5	.	TRBV18	once	CASSPPEGGYQETQYF	TGTGCCAGCTCACCACCGGAGGGGGGTTATCAAGAGACCCAGTACTTC
TRBJ1-2	.	TRBV19	.	CASSIPDSRYGYTF	TGTGCCAGTAGTATCCCGGACAGCCGTTATGGCTACACCTTC
TRBJ2-1	.	TRBV19	.	CASSVWMSSYNEQFF	TGTGCCAGTAGTGTTTGGATGAGCTCCTACAATGAGCAGTTCTTC
TRBJ1-6	.	TRBV11-2	.	CASSPQTWTVYNSPLHF	TGTGCCAGCAGCCCCCAAACATGGACAGTCTATAATTCACCCCTCCACTTT
TRBJ1-2	.	TRBV5-1	.	CASSLESVNYGYTF	TGCGCCAGCAGCTTGGAGTCAGTCAACTATGGCTACACCTTC
TRBJ2-1	.	TRBV19	.	CASSIFYEQFF	TGTGCCAGTAGTATCTTTTATGAGCAGTTCTTC
TRBJ2-2	TRBD2	TRBV11-2	.	CASSLGLAGGWGTGELFF	TGTGCCAGCAGCTTGGGACTAGCGGGAGGGTGGGGCACCGGGGAGCTGTTTTTT
TRBJ1-1	.	TRBV7-9	.	CASSLAPTVNTEAFF	TGTGCCAGCAGCTTAGCCCCTACAGTTAACACTGAAGCTTTCTTT
TRBJ1-1	.	TRBV5-4	.	CASSLGWSGQANTEAFF	TGTGCCAGCAGCTTGGGGTGGTCGGGGCAAGCGAACACTGAAGCTTTCTTT
TRBJ2-7	.	TRBV2	few	CATGGIFGYEQYF	TGTGCCACCGGAGGGATTTTTGGCTACGAGCAGTACTTC
TRBJ2-5	.	TRBV5-6	.	CASSLDGVGQGPRGTQYF	TGTGCCAGCAGCTTGGATGGGGTGGGGCAAGGGCCTCGAGGGACCCAGTACTTC
TRBJ2-1	TRBD2	TRBV4-1	.	CASSRTGTGRTSGSNEQFF	TGCGCCAGCAGCCGGACCGGGACAGGGAGGACTAGCGGGAGCAATGAGCAGTTCTTC
TRBJ2-3	.	TRBV5-1	.	CASSLAGETDTQYF	TGCGCCAGCAGCTTGGCCGGTGAGACAGATACGCAGTATTTT
TRBJ2-1	.	TRBV13	once	CASSLPASEYGEQFF	TGTGCCAGCAGCTTACCGGCTAGCGAGTACGGTGAGCAGTTCTTC
TRBJ1-3	.	TRBV29-1	.	CSVAEGSGNTIYF	TGCAGCGTTGCTGAGGGCTCTGGAAACACCATATATTTT
TRBJ1-1	.	TRBV7-9	.	CASSLAERGGEAFF	TGTGCCAGCAGCTTAGCGGAACGGGGGGGGGAGGCTTTCTTT
TRBJ1-6	.	TRBV7-2	.	CASSLQIGGSNSPLHF	TGTGCCAGCAGCCTCCAAATCGGTGGGTCCAATTCACCCCTCCACTTT
TRBJ2-7	.	TRBV4-1	few	CASSHIGLSYEQYF	TGCGCCAGCAGCCACATCGGACTCTCCTACGAGCAGTACTTC
TRBJ2-5	.	TRBV29-1	.	CSVEAGPQETQYF	TGCAGCGTTGAAGCGGGCCCTCAAGAGACCCAGTACTTC
TRBJ2-1	.	TRBV4-2	.	CASSQPTQSGQLYNEQFF	TGTGCCAGCAGCCAACCCACGCAAAGCGGGCAACTCTACAATGAGCAGTTCTTC
TRBJ2-7	.	TRBV6-5	.	CASSRGQAEQYF	TGTGCCAGCAGCCGGGGACAAGCCGAGCAGTACTTC
TRBJ2-7	TRBD1	TRBV11-2	.	CASSLRDRGTSEQYF	TGTGCCAGCAGCCTCCGGGACAGGGGGACTTCCGAGCAGTACTTC
TRBJ2-1	.	TRBV2	few	CASSEGRSEQFF	TGTGCCAGCAGTGAAGGGCGCAGTGAGCAGTTCTTC
TRBJ1-4	.	TRBV11-2	.	CASSSQGGEEKLFF	TGTGCCAGCAGCTCACAGGGAGGAGAGGAAAAACTGTTTTTT
TRBJ1-5	.	TRBV5-6	once	CASSRSSGPSLHF	TGTGCCAGCAGCCGGAGCTCGGGGCCTTCATTGCATTTT
TRBJ1-3	.	TRBV7-9	.	CASSPTASGNTIYF	TGTGCCAGCAGCCCGACAGCTTCTGGAAACACCATATATTTT